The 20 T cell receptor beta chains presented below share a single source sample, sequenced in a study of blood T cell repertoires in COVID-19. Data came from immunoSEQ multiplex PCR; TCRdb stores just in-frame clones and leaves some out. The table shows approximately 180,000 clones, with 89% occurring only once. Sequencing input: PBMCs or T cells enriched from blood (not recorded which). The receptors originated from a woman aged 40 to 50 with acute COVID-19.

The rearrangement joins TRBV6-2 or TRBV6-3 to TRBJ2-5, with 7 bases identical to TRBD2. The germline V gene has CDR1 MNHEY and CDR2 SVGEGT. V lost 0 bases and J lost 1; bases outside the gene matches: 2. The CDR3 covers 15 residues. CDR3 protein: CASSYSRGVQETQYF. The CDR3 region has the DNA TGTGCCAGCAGTTACTCTCGGGGGGTCCAAGAGACCCAGTACTTC.

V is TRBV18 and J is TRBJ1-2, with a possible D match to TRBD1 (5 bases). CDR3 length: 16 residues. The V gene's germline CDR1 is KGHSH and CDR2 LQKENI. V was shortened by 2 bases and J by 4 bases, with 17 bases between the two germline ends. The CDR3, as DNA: TGTGCCAGCTCACCAGCCCGGGTACAGGAATTCTATGGCTACACCTTC. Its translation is CASSPARVQEFYGYTF.

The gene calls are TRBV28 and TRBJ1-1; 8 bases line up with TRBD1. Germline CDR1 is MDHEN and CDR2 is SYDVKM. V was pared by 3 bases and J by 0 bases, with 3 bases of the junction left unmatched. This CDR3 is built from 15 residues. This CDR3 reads CASSFGDRLNTEAFF. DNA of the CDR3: TGTGCCAGCAGTTTCGGGGACAGGTTGAACACTGAAGCTTTCTTT.

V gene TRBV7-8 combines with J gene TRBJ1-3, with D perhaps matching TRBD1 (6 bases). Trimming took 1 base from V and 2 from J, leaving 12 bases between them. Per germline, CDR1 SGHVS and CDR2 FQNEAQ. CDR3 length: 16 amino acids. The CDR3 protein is CASSLVQGFAGNTIYF. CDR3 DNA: TGTGCCAGCAGCTTAGTACAGGGATTCGCTGGAAACACCATATATTTT.

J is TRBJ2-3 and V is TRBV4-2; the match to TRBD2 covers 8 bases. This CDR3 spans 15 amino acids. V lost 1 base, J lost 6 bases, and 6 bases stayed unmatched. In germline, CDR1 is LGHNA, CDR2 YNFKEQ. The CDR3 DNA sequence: TGTGCCAGCAGCCAAGCGGGGGGGCCATCCGATACGCAGTATTTT. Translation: CASSQAGGPSDTQYF.

In DNA form, the CDR3 reads TGTGCCAGCAGTTTATTGGCAGGTGGAAACACCATATATTTT. This sequence encodes CASSLLAGGNTIYF. The chain uses TRBV28 and TRBJ1-3; D remains unclear. Trimming removed 1 base at V and 3 bases at J, with 7 bases between. This CDR3 comprises 14 residues. Germline loops: CDR1 MDHEN, CDR2 SYDVKM.

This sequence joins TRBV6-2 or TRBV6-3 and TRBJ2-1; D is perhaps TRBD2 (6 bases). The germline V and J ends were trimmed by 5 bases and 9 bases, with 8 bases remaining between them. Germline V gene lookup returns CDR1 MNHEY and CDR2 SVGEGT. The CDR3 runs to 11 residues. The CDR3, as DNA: TGTGCCAGCAGTCGACTAGGTGAGCAGTTCTTC. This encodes CASSRLGEQFF.

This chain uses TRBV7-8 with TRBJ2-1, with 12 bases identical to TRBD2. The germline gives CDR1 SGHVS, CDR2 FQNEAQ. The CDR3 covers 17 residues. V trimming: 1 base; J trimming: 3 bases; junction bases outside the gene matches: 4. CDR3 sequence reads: CASSLGLAGGDYNEQFF. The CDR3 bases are TGTGCCAGCAGCTTAGGCCTAGCGGGGGGGGACTACAATGAGCAGTTCTTC.

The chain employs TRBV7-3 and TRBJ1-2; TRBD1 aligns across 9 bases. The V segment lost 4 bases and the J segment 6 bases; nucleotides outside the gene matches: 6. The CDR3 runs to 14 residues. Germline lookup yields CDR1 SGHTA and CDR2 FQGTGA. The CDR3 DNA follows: TGTGCCAGCAGCTCGGGACAGGGCGGAGATGGCTACACCTTC. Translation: CASSSGQGGDGYTF.

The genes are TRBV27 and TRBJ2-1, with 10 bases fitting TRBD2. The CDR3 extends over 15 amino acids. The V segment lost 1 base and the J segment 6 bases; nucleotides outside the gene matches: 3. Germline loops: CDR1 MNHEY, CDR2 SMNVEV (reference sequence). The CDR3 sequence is CASSLWLAGVNEQFF. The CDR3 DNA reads TGTGCCAGCAGTTTATGGCTAGCGGGAGTCAATGAGCAGTTCTTC.

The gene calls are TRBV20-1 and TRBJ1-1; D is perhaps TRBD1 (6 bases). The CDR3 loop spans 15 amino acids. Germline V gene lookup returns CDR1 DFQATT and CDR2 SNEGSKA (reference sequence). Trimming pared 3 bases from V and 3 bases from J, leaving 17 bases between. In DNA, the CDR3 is TGCAGTGCTAGTAGGAGTACAGGGTCGGACACTGAAGCTTTCTTT. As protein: CSASRSTGSDTEAFF.

The CDR3 region is CASSSPLAARDNEQFF. In DNA, the CDR3 is TGTGCCAGCAGCTCCCCCCTAGCGGCTAGAGACAATGAGCAGTTCTTC. The chain employs TRBV11-2 and TRBJ2-1; 7 nucleotides align to TRBD2. V gave up 4 bases and J gave up 5 bases; unmatched junction bases: 11. The CDR3 extends over 16 amino acids. Germline-derived CDR1 and CDR2 are SGHAT and FQNNGV.

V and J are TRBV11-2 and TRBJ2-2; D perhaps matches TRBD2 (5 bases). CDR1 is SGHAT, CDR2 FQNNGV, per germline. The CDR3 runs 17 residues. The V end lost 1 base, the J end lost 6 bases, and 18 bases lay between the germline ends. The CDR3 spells CASSLARMTSGAGELFF. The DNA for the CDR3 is TGTGCCAGCAGCTTAGCTCGAATGACCAGCGGCGCCGGGGAGCTGTTTTTT.

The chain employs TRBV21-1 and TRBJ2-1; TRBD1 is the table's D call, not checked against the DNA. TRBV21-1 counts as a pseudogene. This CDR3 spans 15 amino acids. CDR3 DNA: TGTGCCAGCAGCAGTGGGACAGGGGGCAACGATGAGCAGTTCTTC. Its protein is CASSSGTGGNDEQFF.

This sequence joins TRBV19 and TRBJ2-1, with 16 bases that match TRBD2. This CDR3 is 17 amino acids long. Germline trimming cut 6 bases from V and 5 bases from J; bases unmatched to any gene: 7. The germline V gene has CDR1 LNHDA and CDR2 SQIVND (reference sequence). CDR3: CASSKFGTSGGDNEQFF. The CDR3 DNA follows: TGTGCCAGTAGCAAGTTTGGGACTAGCGGGGGGGACAATGAGCAGTTCTTC.

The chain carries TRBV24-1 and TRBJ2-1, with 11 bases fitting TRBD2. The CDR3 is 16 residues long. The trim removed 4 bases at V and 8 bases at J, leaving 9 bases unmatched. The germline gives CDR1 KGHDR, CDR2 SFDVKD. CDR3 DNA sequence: TGTGCCACCAGTGACCCCCGTACTAGCGGGAGCGATGAGCAGTTCTTC. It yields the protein CATSDPRTSGSDEQFF.

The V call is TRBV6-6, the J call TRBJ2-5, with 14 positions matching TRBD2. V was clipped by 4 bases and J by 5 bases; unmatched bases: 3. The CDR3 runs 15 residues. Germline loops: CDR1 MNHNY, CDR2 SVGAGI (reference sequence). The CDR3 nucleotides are TGTGCCAGCAGTTTGACTAGCGGGGGGGTCGAGACCCAGTACTTC. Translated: CASSLTSGGVETQYF.

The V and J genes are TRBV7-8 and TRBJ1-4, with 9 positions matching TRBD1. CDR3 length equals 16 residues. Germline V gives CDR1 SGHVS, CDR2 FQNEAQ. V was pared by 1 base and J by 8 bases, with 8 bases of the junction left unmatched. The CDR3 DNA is TGTGCCAGCAGCTTAGTTCTTGGCGGACAGGGGGAAAAACTGTTTTTT. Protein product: CASSLVLGGQGEKLFF.

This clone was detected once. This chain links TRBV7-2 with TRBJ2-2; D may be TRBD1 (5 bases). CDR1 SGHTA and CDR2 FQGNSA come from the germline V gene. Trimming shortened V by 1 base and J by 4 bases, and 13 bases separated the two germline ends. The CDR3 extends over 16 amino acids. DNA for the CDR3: TGTGCCAGCAGCTTAGAGGTTCGAAGGGGCACCGGGGAGCTGTTTTTT. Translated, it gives CASSLEVRRGTGELFF.

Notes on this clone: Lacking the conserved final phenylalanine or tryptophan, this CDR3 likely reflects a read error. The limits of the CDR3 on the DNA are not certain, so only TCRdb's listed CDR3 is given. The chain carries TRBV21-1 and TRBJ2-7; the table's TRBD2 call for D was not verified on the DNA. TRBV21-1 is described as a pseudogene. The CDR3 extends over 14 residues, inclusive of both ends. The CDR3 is CASATGPRTSGASP.